Here is one TCR beta chain with its context. Participants, 18 to 89 years old, spanned 25 or so US areas. Clinical history as reported by participants underpinned cohort assignment. TCRdb keeps only in-frame clones here, not all; method: immunoSEQ multiplex PCR. This sample has 310,000 or so clones, with roughly 90% found just once. This record belongs to a study of blood T cell repertoires in COVID-19. Overall study: PBMCs, B-cell-depleted T cells, or T cells were the source of the cDNA or gDNA that made up the material.

The receptor was derived from a woman younger than 30 who had recovered from COVID-19. Input material: PBMCs or T cells enriched from blood (not recorded which).

CDR3 amino acids: CASSPYAGASYGYTF. CDR3 bases: TGTGCCAGCAGTCCTTACGCCGGAGCTTCCTATGGCTACACCTTC. The chain is built from TRBV28 and TRBJ1-2; no firm D call. Trimming removed 5 bases from V and 4 bases from J, with 17 bases in between. This CDR3 is built from 15 residues. The germline V gene encodes CDR1 MDHEN and CDR2 SYDVKM.